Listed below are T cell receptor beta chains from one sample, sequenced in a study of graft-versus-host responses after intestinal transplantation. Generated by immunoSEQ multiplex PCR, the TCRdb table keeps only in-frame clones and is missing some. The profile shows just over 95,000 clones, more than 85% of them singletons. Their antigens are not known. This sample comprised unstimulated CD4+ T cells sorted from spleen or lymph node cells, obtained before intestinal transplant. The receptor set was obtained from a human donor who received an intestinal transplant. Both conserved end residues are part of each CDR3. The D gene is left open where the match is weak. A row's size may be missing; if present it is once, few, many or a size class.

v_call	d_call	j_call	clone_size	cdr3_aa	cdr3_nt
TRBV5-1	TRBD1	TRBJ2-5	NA	CASSLGQGVQETQYF	TGCGCCAGCAGCTTAGGACAGGGTGTCCAAGAGACCCAGTACTTC
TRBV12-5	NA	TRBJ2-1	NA	CASGLINNYNEQFF	TGTGCTAGTGGTTTGATTAACAACTACAATGAGCAGTTCTTC
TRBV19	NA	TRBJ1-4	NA	CASTGRWLPNEKLFF	TGTGCCAGTACCGGCAGGTGGCTACCTAATGAAAAACTGTTTTTT
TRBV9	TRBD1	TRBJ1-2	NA	CASSSMGQGRNYGYTF	TGTGCCAGCAGCTCAATGGGACAGGGGAGGAACTATGGCTACACCTTC
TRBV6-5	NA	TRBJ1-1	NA	CASRRAMNTEAFF	TGTGCCAGTAGGAGAGCGATGAACACTGAAGCTTTCTTT
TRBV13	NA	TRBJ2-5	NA	CASSLDGKETQYF	TGTGCCAGCAGCTTGGACGGGAAAGAGACCCAGTACTTC
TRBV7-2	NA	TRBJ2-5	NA	CASSLSRGETQYF	TGTGCCAGCAGCTTAAGTAGAGGCGAGACCCAGTACTTC
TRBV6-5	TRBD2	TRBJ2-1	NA	CASSYSNLGLAYEQFF	TGTGCCAGCAGTTACTCGAATTTGGGACTAGCCTATGAGCAGTTCTTC
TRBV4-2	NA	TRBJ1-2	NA	CASSLVDFGNYGYTF	TGTGCCAGCAGCCTCGTCGACTTCGGGAACTATGGCTACACCTTC
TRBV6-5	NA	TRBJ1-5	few	CASSYTQNQPQHF	TGTGCCAGCAGTTACACACAGAATCAGCCCCAGCATTTT
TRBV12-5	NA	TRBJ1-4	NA	CASGLGDTSNEKLFF	TGTGCTAGTGGTTTGGGGGACACTTCTAATGAAAAACTGTTTTTT
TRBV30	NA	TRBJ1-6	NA	CAWRDRQNYNSPLHF	TGTGCCTGGAGGGATAGACAGAACTATAATTCACCCCTCCACTTT
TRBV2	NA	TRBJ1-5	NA	CASNRDGSQPQHF	TGTGCCAGCAACAGGGATGGGAGTCAGCCCCAGCATTTT
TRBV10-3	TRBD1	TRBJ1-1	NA	CAISDPGQGNTEAFF	TGTGCCATCAGCGACCCCGGACAGGGCAACACTGAAGCTTTCTTT